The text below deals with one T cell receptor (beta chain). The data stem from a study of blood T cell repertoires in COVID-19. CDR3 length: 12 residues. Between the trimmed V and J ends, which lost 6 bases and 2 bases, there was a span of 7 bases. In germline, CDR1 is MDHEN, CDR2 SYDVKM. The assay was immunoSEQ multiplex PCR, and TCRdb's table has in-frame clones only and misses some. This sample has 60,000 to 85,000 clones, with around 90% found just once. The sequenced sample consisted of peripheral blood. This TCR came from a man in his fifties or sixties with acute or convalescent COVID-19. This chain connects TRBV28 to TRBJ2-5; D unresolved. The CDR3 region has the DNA TGTGCCAGCAGCACAGCACAAGAGACCCAGTACTTC. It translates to CASSTAQETQYF. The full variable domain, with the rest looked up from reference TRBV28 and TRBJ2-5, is DVKVTQSSRYLVKRTGEKVFLECVQDMDHENMFWYRQDPGLGLRLIYFSYDVKMKEKGDIPEGYSVSREKKERFSLILESASTNQTSMYLCASSTAQETQYFGPGTRLLVL.